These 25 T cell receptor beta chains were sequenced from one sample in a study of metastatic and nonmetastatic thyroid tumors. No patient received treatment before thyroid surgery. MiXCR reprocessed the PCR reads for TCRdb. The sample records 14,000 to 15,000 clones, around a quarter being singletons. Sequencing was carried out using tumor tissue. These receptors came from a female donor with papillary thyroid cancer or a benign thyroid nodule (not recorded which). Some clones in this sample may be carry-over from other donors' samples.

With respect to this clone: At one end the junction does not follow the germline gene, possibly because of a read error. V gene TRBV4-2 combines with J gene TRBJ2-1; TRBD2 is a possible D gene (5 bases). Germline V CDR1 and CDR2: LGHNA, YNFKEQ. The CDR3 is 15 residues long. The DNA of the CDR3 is TGTGCCAGCAGCCAGGATACAGAGGGTCGGGCTGAGCATTTCTTC. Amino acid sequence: CASSQDTEGRAEHFF.

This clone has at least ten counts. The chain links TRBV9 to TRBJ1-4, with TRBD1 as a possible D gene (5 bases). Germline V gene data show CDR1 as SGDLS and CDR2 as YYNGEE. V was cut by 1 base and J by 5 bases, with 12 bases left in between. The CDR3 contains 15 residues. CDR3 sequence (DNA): TGTGCCAGCAGCGTATTGGCTGGGGCAAATGAAAAACTGTTTTTT. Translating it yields CASSVLAGANEKLFF.

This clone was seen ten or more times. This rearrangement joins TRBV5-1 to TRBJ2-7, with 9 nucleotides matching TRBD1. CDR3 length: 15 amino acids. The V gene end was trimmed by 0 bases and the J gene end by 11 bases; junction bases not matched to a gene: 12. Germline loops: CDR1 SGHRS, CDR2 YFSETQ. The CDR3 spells CASSLAGTGLRSEYF. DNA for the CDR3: TGCGCCAGCAGCTTGGCGGGGACAGGGCTTAGAAGTGAGTACTTC.

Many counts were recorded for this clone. CDR3 sequence (DNA): TGCGCCAGCAGTGACCGGACTAGCGGCCACAATGAGCAGTTCTTC. It translates to CASSDRTSGHNEQFF. The chain couples TRBV10-1 to TRBJ2-1; TRBD2 matches at 10 bases. V was pared by 3 bases and J by 5 bases, with 4 bases of the junction left unmatched. This CDR3 is built from 15 residues. The germline gives CDR1 WNHNN, CDR2 SYGVQD (reference sequence).

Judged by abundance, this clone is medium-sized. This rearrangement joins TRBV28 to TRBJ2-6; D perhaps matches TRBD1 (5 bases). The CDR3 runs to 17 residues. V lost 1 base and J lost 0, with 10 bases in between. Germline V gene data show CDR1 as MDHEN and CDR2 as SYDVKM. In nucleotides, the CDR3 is TGTGCCAGCAGTTTATTCCCGACAGCCTCTGGGGCCAACGTCCTGACTTTC. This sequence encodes CASSLFPTASGANVLTF.

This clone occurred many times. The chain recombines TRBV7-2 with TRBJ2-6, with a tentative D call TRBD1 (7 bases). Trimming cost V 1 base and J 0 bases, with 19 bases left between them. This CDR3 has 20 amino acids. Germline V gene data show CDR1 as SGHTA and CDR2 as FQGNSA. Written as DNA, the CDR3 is TGTGCCAGCAGCTTAGTGGGACAGCGGGCCTCACGCTCTGGGGCCAACGTCCTGACTTTC. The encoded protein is CASSLVGQRASRSGANVLTF.

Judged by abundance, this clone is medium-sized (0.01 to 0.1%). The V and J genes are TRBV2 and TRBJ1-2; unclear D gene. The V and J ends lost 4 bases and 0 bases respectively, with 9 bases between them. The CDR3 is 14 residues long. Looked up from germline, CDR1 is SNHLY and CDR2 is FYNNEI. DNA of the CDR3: TGTGCCAGCAGTGCACAGCCCGCTAACTATGGCTACACCTTC. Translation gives CASSAQPANYGYTF.

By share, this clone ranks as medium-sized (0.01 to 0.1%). The CDR3: CASSDPGLGHNEQFF. In nucleotides, the CDR3 is TGTGCCAGTAGCGACCCGGGACTAGGGCACAATGAGCAGTTCTTC. The chain is built from TRBV19 and TRBJ2-1; 8 bases agree with TRBD2. J gave up 5 bases and V 6 bases, and 9 bases lay outside the gene matches. The CDR3 runs 15 residues. Looked up from germline, CDR1 is LNHDA and CDR2 is SQIVND (reference sequence).

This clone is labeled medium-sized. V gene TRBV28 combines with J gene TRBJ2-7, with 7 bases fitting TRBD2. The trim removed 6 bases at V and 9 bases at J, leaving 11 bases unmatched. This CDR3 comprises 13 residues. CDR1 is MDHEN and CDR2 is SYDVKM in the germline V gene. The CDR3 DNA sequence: TGTGCCAGCAGCACCGGGGACTATCGGAGGCAGTACTTC. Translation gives CASSTGDYRRQYF.

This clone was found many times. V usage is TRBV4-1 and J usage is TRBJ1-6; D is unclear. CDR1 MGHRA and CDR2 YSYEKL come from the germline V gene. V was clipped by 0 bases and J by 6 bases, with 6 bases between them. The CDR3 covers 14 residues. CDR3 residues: CASSQDPLNSPLHF. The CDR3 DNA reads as TGCGCCAGCAGCCAAGACCCTCTTAATTCACCCCTCCACTTT.

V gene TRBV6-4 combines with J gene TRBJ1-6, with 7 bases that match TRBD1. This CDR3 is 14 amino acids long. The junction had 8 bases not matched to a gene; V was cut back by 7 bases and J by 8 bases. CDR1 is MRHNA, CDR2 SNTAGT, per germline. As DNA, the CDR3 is TGTGCCAGCACCGCAGGGGGAGGCTATTCACCCCTCCACTTT. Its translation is CASTAGGGYSPLHF.

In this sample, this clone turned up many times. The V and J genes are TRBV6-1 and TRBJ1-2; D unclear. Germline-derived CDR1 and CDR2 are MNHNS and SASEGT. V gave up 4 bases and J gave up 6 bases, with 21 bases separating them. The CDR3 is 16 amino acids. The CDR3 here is CASSGPWGRGNNGYTF. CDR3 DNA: TGTGCCAGCAGTGGGCCCTGGGGTAGAGGAAATAATGGCTACACCTTC.

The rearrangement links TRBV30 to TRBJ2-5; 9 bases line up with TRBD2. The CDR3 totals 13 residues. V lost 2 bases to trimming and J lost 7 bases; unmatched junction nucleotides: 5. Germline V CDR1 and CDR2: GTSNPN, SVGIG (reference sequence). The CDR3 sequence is CAWSTGGGVTQYF. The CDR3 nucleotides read TGTGCCTGGAGTACGGGCGGGGGGGTGACCCAGTACTTC.

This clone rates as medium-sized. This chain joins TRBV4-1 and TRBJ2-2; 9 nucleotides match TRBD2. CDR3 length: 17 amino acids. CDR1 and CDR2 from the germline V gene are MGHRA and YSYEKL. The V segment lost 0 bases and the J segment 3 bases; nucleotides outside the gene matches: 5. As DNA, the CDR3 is TGCGCCAGCAGCCAAGAGGGGACTAGCAGGTACACCGGGGAGCTGTTTTTT. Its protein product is CASSQEGTSRYTGELFF.

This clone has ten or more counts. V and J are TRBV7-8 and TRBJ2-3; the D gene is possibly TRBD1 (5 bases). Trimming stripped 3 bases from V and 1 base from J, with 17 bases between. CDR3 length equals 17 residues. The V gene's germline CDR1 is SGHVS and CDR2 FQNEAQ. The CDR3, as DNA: TGTGCCAGCAGCTTGCTACCAGTGGGGCGCGGCACAGATACGCAGTATTTT. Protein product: CASSLLPVGRGTDTQYF.

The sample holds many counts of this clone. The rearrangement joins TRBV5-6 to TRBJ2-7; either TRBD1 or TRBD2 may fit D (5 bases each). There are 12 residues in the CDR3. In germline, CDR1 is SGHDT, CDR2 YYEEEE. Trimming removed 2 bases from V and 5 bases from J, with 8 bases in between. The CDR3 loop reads CASSFGGDEQYF. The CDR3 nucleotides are TGTGCCAGCAGCTTTGGGGGAGACGAGCAGTACTTC.

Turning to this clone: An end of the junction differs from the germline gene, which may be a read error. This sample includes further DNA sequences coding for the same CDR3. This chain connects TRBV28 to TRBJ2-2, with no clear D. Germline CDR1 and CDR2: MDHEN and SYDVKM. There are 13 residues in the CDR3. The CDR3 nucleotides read TGTGCCAGCAAAATGCCTAACACCGGCGAGCTGTTTTTT. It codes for CASKMPNTGELFF.

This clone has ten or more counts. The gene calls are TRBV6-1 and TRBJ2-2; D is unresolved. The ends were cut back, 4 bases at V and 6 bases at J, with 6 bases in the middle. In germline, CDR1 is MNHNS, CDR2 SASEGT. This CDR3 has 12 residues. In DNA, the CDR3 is TGTGCCAGCAGTGCTAGGTCCGGGGAGCTGTTTTTT. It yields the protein CASSARSGELFF.

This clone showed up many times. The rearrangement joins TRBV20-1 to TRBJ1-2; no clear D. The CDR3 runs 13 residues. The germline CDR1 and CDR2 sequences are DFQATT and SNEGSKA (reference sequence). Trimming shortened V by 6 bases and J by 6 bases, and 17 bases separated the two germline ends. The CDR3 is CSARLDGPNGYTF. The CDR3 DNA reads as TGCAGTGCCCGTCTGGACGGTCCAAATGGCTACACCTTC.

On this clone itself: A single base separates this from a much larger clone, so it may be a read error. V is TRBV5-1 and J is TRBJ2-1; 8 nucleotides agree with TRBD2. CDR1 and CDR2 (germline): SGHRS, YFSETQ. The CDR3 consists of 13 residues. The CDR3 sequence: CASSGDAYSEQFF. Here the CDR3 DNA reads TGCGCTAGTAGCGGGGACGCTTACAGTGAGCAGTTCTTC.

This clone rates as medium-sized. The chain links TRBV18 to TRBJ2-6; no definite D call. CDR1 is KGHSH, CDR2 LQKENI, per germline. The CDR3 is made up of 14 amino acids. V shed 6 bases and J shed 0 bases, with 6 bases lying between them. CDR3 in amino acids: CASSPDSGANVLTF. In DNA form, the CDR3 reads TGTGCCAGCTCCCCGGACTCTGGGGCCAACGTCCTGACTTTC.

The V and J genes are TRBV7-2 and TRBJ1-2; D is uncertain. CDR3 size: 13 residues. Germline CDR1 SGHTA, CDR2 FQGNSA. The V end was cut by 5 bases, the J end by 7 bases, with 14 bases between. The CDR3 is CASSQGLQIGYTF. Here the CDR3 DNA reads TGTGCCAGCAGCCAAGGATTACAGATTGGCTACACCTTC.

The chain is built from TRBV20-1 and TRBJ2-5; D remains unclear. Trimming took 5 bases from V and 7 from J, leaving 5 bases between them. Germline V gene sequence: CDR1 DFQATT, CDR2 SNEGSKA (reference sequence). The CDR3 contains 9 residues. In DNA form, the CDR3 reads TGCAGTGCTGGCCGGACCCAGTACTTC. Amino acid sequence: CSAGRTQYF.

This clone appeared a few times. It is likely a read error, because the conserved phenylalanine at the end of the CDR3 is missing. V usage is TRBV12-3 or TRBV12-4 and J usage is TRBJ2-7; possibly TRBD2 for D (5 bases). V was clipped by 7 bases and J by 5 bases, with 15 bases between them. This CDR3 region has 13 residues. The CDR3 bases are TGTGCCAGCACCTCCGGTACTAGAAACGAGCAGTACCTC. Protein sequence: CASTSGTRNEQYL.

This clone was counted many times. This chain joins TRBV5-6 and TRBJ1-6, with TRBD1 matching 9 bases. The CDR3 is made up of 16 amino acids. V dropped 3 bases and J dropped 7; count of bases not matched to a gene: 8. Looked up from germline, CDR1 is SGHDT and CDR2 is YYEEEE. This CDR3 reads CASSWRGTGRNSPLHF. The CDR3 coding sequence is TGTGCCAGCAGCTGGCGGGGGACAGGGAGAAATTCACCCCTCCACTTT.